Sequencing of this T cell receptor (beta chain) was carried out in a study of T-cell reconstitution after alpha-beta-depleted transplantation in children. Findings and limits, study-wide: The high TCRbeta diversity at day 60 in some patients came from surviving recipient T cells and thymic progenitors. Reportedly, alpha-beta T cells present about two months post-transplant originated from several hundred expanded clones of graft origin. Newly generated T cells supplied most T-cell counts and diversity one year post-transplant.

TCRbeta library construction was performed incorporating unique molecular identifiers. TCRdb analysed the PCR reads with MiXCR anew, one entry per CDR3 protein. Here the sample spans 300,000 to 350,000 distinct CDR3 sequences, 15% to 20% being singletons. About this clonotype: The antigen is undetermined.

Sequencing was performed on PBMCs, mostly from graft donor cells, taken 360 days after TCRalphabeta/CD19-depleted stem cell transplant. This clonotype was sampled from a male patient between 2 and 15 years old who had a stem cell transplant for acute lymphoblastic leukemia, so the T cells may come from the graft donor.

The DNA of the CDR3 is TGCAGTGCTCCCGGGACTAGCGTTGAGACCCAGTACTTC. Encoded protein: CSAPGTSVETQYF. V usage is TRBV20-1 and J usage is TRBJ2-5, with 10 bases that match TRBD2. This CDR3 spans 13 amino acids. Germline trimming cut 5 bases from V and 5 bases from J; bases unmatched to any gene: 5. The germline V gene encodes CDR1 DFQATT and CDR2 SNEGSKA (reference sequence).